This TCR beta chain was documented in a study of OX40 agonist ivuxolimab in advanced cancers. This CDR3 has 13 residues. Trimming cost V 0 bases and J 4 bases, with 5 bases left between them. CDR1 and CDR2 from the germline V gene are KGHSH and LQKENI. Assay used: immunoSEQ multiplex PCR; TCRdb lists only in-frame clones, some missing. The sample carries about 120,000 clones, around 89% recorded once. Specimen: CD4+ or CD8+ T cells sorted from blood, collected in a trial of the OX40 agonist ivuxolimab. The TCR comes from an adult with an advanced solid tumor such as melanoma, head and neck, liver or kidney cancer. The gene calls are TRBV18 and TRBJ2-3; D remains ambiguous. In DNA, the CDR3 is TGTGCCAGCTCACCACCGTCCGCAGATACGCAGTATTTT. Its protein is CASSPPSADTQYF.